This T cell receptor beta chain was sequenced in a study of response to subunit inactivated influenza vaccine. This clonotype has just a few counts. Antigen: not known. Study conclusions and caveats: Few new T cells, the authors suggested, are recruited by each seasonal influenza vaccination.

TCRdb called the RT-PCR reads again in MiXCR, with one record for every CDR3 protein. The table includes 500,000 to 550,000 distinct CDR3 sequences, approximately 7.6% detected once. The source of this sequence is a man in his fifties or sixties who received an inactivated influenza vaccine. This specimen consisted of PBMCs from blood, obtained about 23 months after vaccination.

CDR3 region: CASSPGHWNTEAFF. Here the CDR3 DNA reads TGTGCCAGCTCACCGGGACATTGGAACACTGAAGCTTTCTTT. The genes are TRBV18 and TRBJ1-1, with D possibly TRBD1 on 6 matching bases. The germline V gene encodes CDR1 KGHSH and CDR2 LQKENI. The V end lost 3 bases, the J end lost 1 base, and 9 bases lay between the germline ends. CDR3 length: 14 residues.